The 9 T cell receptor beta chains below all came from one sample that was sequenced in a study of T-cell memory formation after mild COVID-19. TCRdb analysed the 5' RACE reads with MiXCR anew, one entry per CDR3 protein. Of 400,000 to 450,000 distinct CDR3 sequences in the sample, more than 15% were seen once. Material for sequencing was PBMCs or a T cell subset sorted from them (not recorded which). These receptors all come from a man younger than 30 who had mild COVID-19 (a few samples of this study predate the infection). Cell type and time point are not known.

The CDR3 spells CASNPRAPRRGIDTQYF. CDR3 nucleotide sequence: TGTGCCAGCAACCCCCGTGCCCCCCGGCGGGGTATAGATACGCAGTATTTT. This chain connects TRBV7-8 to TRBJ2-3; perhaps TRBD2 as D (6 bases). CDR1 and CDR2 (germline): SGHVS, FQNEAQ. Trimming shortened V by 7 bases and J by 5 bases, and 25 bases separated the two germline ends. The CDR3 sequence is 17 residues long.

The table lists this clonotype with many counts. The chain is built from TRBV11-1 and TRBJ2-3; no clear D gene. V lost 8 bases, J lost 3 bases, and 6 bases lay in between. CDR1 SGHAT and CDR2 FQDESV come from the germline V gene (reference sequence). This CDR3 region has 11 residues. CDR3 bases: TGTGCCAGCGCCCAGACAGATACGCAGTATTTT. Protein: CASAQTDTQYF. The variable domain in full, with the rest retrieved from reference TRBV11-1 and TRBJ2-3, is EAEVAQSPRYKITEKSQAVAFWCDPISGHATLYWYRQILGQGPELLVQFQDESVVDDSQLPKDRFSAERLKGVDSTLKIQPAELGDSAMYLCASAQTDTQYFGPGTRLTVL.

This clonotype was seen repeatedly, ten times or more. The genes are TRBV3-1 and TRBJ2-5, with 12 bases that match TRBD2. The V and J ends lost 4 bases and 5 bases, in that order; junction bases with no gene match: 8. The CDR3 is made up of 16 amino acids. Germline CDR1 and CDR2: LGHDT and YNNKEL (reference sequence). The CDR3 is CASSPGLAGPPETQYF. The CDR3 coding sequence is TGTGCCAGCAGCCCTGGACTAGCGGGGCCCCCGGAGACCCAGTACTTC.

A few counts support this clonotype. The chain has TRBV4-1 and TRBJ1-1, with a possible D match to TRBD1 (6 bases). V was clipped by 0 bases and J by 4 bases, with 9 bases between them. Germline CDR1 MGHRA, CDR2 YSYEKL. The CDR3 is made up of 14 amino acids. The CDR3 bases are TGCGCCAGCAGCCAAGATCCCAGGGGCACTGAAGCTTTCTTT. Translating it yields CASSQDPRGTEAFF.

This chain links TRBV5-6 with TRBJ1-2; possible D gene TRBD1, 5 bases. V was trimmed by 0 bases and J by 0 bases, leaving 9 bases between them. The germline V gene encodes CDR1 SGHDT and CDR2 YYEEEE. This CDR3 spans 15 amino acids. Here the CDR3 reads CASSLATGPNYGYTF. CDR3 nucleotides: TGTGCCAGCAGCTTGGCCACAGGTCCTAACTATGGCTACACCTTC. The complete variable domain, with remaining parts taken from reference TRBV5-6 and TRBJ1-2, reads DAGVTQSPTHLIKTRGQQVTLRCSPKSGHDTVSWYQQALGQGPQFIFQYYEEEERQRGNFPDRFSGHQFPNYSSELNVNALLLGDSALYLCASSLATGPNYGYTFGSGTRLTVV.

The chain employs TRBV7-9 and TRBJ1-1; D might be TRBD1 (5 bases). The germline V gene has CDR1 SEHNR and CDR2 FQNEAQ (reference sequence). The V end lost 5 bases, the J end lost 10 bases, and 14 bases lay between the germline ends. This CDR3 comprises 12 residues. The CDR3 DNA is TGTGCCAGCAGCGAGCAGGGAGGTCGAGCTTTCTTT. This sequence encodes CASSEQGGRAFF.

The chain links TRBV4-1 to TRBJ2-5, with D perhaps matching TRBD2 (6 bases). V lost 8 bases to trimming and J lost 3 bases, with 43 bases between them. The CDR3 is 23 amino acids. Per the germline V gene, CDR1 is MGHRA and CDR2 is YSYEKL. CDR3 residues: CASGEFHQSFGGGGEHQKETQYF. CDR3 sequence (DNA): TGCGCCAGCGGCGAGTTCCACCAAAGTTTCGGAGGAGGAGGGGAGCACCAAAAAGAGACCCAGTACTTC.

The chain joins TRBV7-8 to TRBJ2-7; D possibly corresponds to TRBD1 (6 bases). This CDR3 has 14 amino acids. V lost 5 bases and J 3 bases, leaving 14 bases between the germline ends. Germline loops: CDR1 SGHVS, CDR2 FQNEAQ. In DNA form, the CDR3 reads TGTGCCAGCAGCCCAGTCCGAGGGGGCTACGAGCAGTACGTC. Translation: CASSPVRGGYEQYV.

This clonotype was counted many times. The chain is built from TRBV5-1 and TRBJ1-2; TRBD1 is a possible D gene (6 bases). This CDR3 comprises 13 residues. V lost 4 bases to trimming and J lost 8 bases, with 15 bases between them. Germline V gene data show CDR1 as SGHRS and CDR2 as YFSETQ. The CDR3 is CASSGGQRLGYTF. CDR3 DNA: TGCGCCAGCAGCGGAGGACAGCGTTTGGGCTACACCTTC.